The 23 T cell receptor beta chains below were found in one sample sequenced in a study of early T cells in non-severe SARS-CoV-2 infection. TCRdb reanalysed the 5' RACE reads using MiXCR and keeps one entry per CDR3 protein. The sample has about 92,000 distinct CDR3 sequences, about an eighth seen once; the top ten hold about 6.7%. The sequenced sample consisted of whole blood. These receptors all come from an adult who was a healthcare worker with PCR-confirmed SARS-CoV-2 infection or an uninfected control (not recorded which).

The sample holds many counts of this clonotype. J is TRBJ2-1 and V is TRBV5-4; no reliable D call. The CDR3 totals 11 residues. In germline, CDR1 is SGHNT, CDR2 YYREEE (reference sequence). V dropped 6 bases and J dropped 8 bases, with 9 bases sitting between them. CDR3 sequence reads: CASTTRDEQFF. In DNA form, the CDR3 reads TGTGCCAGCACCACTCGGGATGAGCAGTTCTTC.

The chain combines TRBV6-6 with TRBJ1-5; 7 bases align to TRBD1. V was pared by 5 bases and J by 5 bases, with 6 bases of the junction left unmatched. This CDR3 region has 14 residues. Germline CDR1 and CDR2: MNHNY and SVGAGI (reference sequence). The CDR3 DNA sequence: TGTGCCAGCAGTGGGGACAGCCTCGATCAGCCCCAGCATTTT. Its protein product is CASSGDSLDQPQHF.

This clonotype was seen at least ten times. The V call is TRBV29-1, the J call TRBJ2-2; 14 bases are shared with TRBD2. V dropped 5 bases and J dropped 6; count of bases not matched to a gene: 2. The CDR3 loop spans 14 amino acids. CDR1 SQVTM and CDR2 ANQGSEA come from the germline V gene. In nucleotides, the CDR3 is TGCAGCGTTAGACTAGCGGGAGGGGCCGGGGAGCTGTTTTTT. This translates into CSVRLAGGAGELFF.

This clonotype showed up just a few times. An end of the junction does not agree with germline; a read error may underlie this. The chain carries TRBV27 and TRBJ2-3; D may be TRBD2 (6 bases). CDR3 length: 16 amino acids. Germline values: CDR1 MNHEY, CDR2 SMNVEV (reference sequence). The CDR3 protein is CASSLFRASGTDTQYF. Written as DNA, the CDR3 is TGTGCCAGCAGCTTATTTCGAGCTAGCGGCACAGATACGCAGTATTTT.

The J gene is TRBJ1-4, the V gene TRBV6-1; 7 nucleotides line up with TRBD1. The germline CDR1 and CDR2 sequences are MNHNS and SASEGT. Germline trimming cut 7 bases from V and 5 bases from J; bases unmatched to any gene: 4. This CDR3 is built from 13 residues. The CDR3 here is CASKGARNEKLFF. CDR3 nucleotide sequence: TGTGCCAGCAAGGGGGCGAGGAATGAAAAACTGTTTTTT.

The V and J genes are TRBV20-1 and TRBJ2-3, with TRBD1 matching 8 bases. Germline V gene data show CDR1 as DFQATT and CDR2 as SNEGSKA (reference sequence). V was clipped by 6 bases and J by 3 bases; unmatched bases: 11. There are 15 residues in the CDR3. CDR3 residues: CSAGDRQIKTDTQYF. The DNA of the CDR3 is TGCAGTGCGGGGGACAGGCAAATCAAGACAGATACGCAGTATTTT.

The rearrangement uses TRBV7-2 and TRBJ2-5; D gene unclear. The ends were cut back, 5 bases at V and 2 bases at J, with 9 bases in the middle. The CDR3 is made up of 13 amino acids. Germline CDR1 SGHTA, CDR2 FQGNSA. The CDR3 DNA sequence: TGTGCCAGCAGCATCGGTTATCAAGAGACCCAGTACTTC. Translated: CASSIGYQETQYF.

The V gene is TRBV7-3, the J gene TRBJ2-3, with 14 positions matching TRBD2. The CDR3 covers 18 residues. Trimming at V came to 4 bases and at J to 4 bases, leaving 10 bases not matched to a gene. Germline values: CDR1 SGHTA, CDR2 FQGTGA. For the CDR3, the DNA is TGTGCCAGCAGCTCCACCGGGACTAGCGGGAGTAAGGCAGATACGCAGTATTTT. Residues: CASSSTGTSGSKADTQYF.

The chain couples TRBV27 to TRBJ2-7, with 8 bases matching TRBD2. The CDR3 has 16 residues. Germline V lookup: CDR1 MNHEY, CDR2 SMNVEV (reference sequence). The J segment lost 1 base and the V segment lost 8 bases, leaving 13 bases of the junction unmatched. The chain's CDR3 is CASLSLAGPGSYEQYF. The CDR3 DNA is TGTGCCAGCCTGAGCTTAGCGGGGCCAGGGTCCTACGAGCAGTACTTC.

This clonotype has at least ten counts. V usage is TRBV25-1 and J usage is TRBJ2-1, with D tentatively TRBD2 (5 bases). Looked up from germline, CDR1 is MGHDK and CDR2 is SYGVNS. This CDR3 region has 14 residues. V lost 6 bases and J 8 bases, leaving 17 bases between the germline ends. This chain's CDR3 is CASSLNPGFYEQFF. CDR3 nucleotides: TGTGCCAGCAGCCTAAATCCGGGGTTCTATGAGCAGTTCTTC.

The chain recombines TRBV28 with TRBJ2-7; D possibly matches TRBD1 or TRBD2 (6 bases each). The V gene lost 3 bases and the J gene lost 4 bases, with 13 bases spanning the gap. Germline V gives CDR1 MDHEN, CDR2 SYDVKM. The CDR3 spans 14 residues. The CDR3: CASSLAGQQYEQYF. The CDR3 nucleotides read TGTGCCAGCAGTTTGGCGGGACAACAATACGAGCAGTACTTC.

This clonotype was seen many times. This chain connects TRBV18 to TRBJ1-5; TRBD1 might be the D (6 bases). The CDR3 spans 15 residues. V lost 2 bases and J 7 bases, leaving 15 bases between the germline ends. Germline CDR1 KGHSH, CDR2 LQKENI. CDR3 sequence: CASSPDPGVEQPQHF. The DNA for the CDR3 is TGTGCCAGCTCACCAGACCCAGGGGTTGAACAGCCCCAGCATTTT.

The V gene is TRBV6-5, the J gene TRBJ1-2; no reliable D call. The CDR3 has 15 amino acids. Trimming pared 8 bases from V and 4 bases from J, leaving 20 bases between. Germline V gene data show CDR1 as MNHEY and CDR2 as SVGAGI. This chain's CDR3 is CASSQPGVGSYGYTF. CDR3 DNA: TGTGCCAGCTCGCAGCCCGGAGTCGGGAGCTATGGCTACACCTTC.

This clonotype came up many times. The CDR3 nucleotides read TGTGCCACCCGACGGGGGGGGCTGGGTGAGCAGTTCTTC. This sequence encodes CATRRGGLGEQFF. V usage is TRBV27 and J usage is TRBJ2-1, with TRBD2 matching 8 bases. Trimming at V came to 10 bases and at J to 9 bases, leaving 11 bases not matched to a gene. This CDR3 is built from 13 residues. Germline V CDR1 and CDR2: MNHEY, SMNVEV (reference sequence).

This clonotype has just a few counts. The chain links TRBV7-2 to TRBJ2-3; D gene uncertain. CDR1 is SGHTA and CDR2 is FQGNSA in the germline V gene. CDR3 length equals 15 residues. Trimming took 2 bases from V and 0 from J, leaving 9 bases between them. The CDR3 nucleotides read TGTGCCAGCAGCTTAACGGCGGCTAGCACAGATACGCAGTATTTT. This translates into CASSLTAASTDTQYF.

The sample holds many counts of this clonotype. In DNA, the CDR3 is TGTGCCAGTAGTATAGAAGTATTCCCCAGCCAGAACACCGGGGAGCTGTTTTTT. Translating gives CASSIEVFPSQNTGELFF. J is TRBJ2-2 and V is TRBV19; D is unresolved. CDR3 length: 18 amino acids. V gave up 0 bases and J gave up 1 base, with 15 bases separating them. Germline V gives CDR1 LNHDA, CDR2 SQIVND (reference sequence). Variable domain in full (rest from reference TRBV19 and TRBJ2-2): DGGITQSPKYLFRKEGQNVTLSCEQNLNHDAMYWYRQDPGQGLRLIYYSQIVNDFQKGDIAEGYSVSREKKESFPLTVTSAQKNPTAFYLCASSIEVFPSQNTGELFFGEGSRLTVL.

CDR3 DNA sequence: TGCAGCGTTTTGGGGGACTATGGCTACACCTTC. Translated, it gives CSVLGDYGYTF. The rearrangement uses TRBV29-1 and TRBJ1-2; D may be TRBD1 (5 bases). Germline CDR1 is SQVTM and CDR2 is ANQGSEA. CDR3 length: 11 residues. Trimming cost V 5 bases and J 3 bases, with 7 bases left between them.

The chain uses TRBV6-5 and TRBJ2-7; D may be TRBD1 (6 bases). Germline CDR1 MNHEY, CDR2 SVGAGI. Deletions cut 6 bases from V and 2 bases from J, with 14 bases between. The CDR3 is 14 residues long. The DNA of the CDR3 is TGTGCCAGCAGCCGGGACACCCTGGCCTACGAGCAGTACTTC. Protein sequence: CASSRDTLAYEQYF.

This chain joins TRBV2 and TRBJ1-2; D remains ambiguous. Trimming stripped 2 bases from V and 3 bases from J, with 16 bases between. The germline V gene encodes CDR1 SNHLY and CDR2 FYNNEI. The CDR3 totals 16 residues. CDR3 DNA sequence: TGTGCCAGCAGTGAATATAGTTCTGGAGCAGACTATGGCTACACCTTC. This sequence encodes CASSEYSSGADYGYTF.

The chain is built from TRBV20-1 and TRBJ2-7; 12 bases are shared with TRBD2. The CDR3 has 14 amino acids. Germline V gives CDR1 DFQATT, CDR2 SNEGSKA (reference sequence). Unmatched junction bases numbered 6, after V lost 7 bases and J lost 2 bases. The CDR3 region has the DNA TGCAGTGTTGCACTAGCGGGAGGAACCTACGAGCAGTACTTC. This encodes CSVALAGGTYEQYF.

The chain has TRBV2 and TRBJ1-1; D ambiguous. CDR1 is SNHLY, CDR2 FYNNEI, per germline. V was trimmed by 8 bases and J by 4 bases, leaving 11 bases between them. This CDR3 spans 12 amino acids. The CDR3 region is CASQVWSTEAFF. The CDR3 nucleotides are TGTGCCAGCCAGGTATGGAGCACTGAAGCTTTCTTT.

This clonotype was counted at least ten times. The DNA of the CDR3 is TGTGCCAGTAGTATAGGGAGGAGGAGAGACTCCTACGAGCAGTACTTC. Protein: CASSIGRRRDSYEQYF. The chain joins TRBV19 to TRBJ2-7; a possible D gene is TRBD2 (5 bases). Between the trimmed V and J ends, which lost 1 base and 0 bases, there was a span of 13 bases. This CDR3 contains 16 residues. CDR1 and CDR2 from the germline V gene are LNHDA and SQIVND (reference sequence). Full variable domain (remainder filled in from reference TRBV19 and TRBJ2-7): DGGITQSPKYLFRKEGQNVTLSCEQNLNHDAMYWYRQDPGQGLRLIYYSQIVNDFQKGDIAEGYSVSREKKESFPLTVTSAQKNPTAFYLCASSIGRRRDSYEQYFGPGTRLTVT.

In this sample, this clonotype turned up a few times. The genes are TRBV7-6 and TRBJ1-3; TRBD1 matches at 7 bases. The CDR3 has 16 amino acids. V was pared by 5 bases and J by 2 bases, with 9 bases of the junction left unmatched. Germline CDR1 reads SGHVS; CDR2 reads FNYEAQ. The CDR3 protein is CASSPGDRFAGNTIYF. The DNA for the CDR3 is TGTGCCAGCAGCCCGGGGGACAGATTCGCTGGAAACACCATATATTTT.